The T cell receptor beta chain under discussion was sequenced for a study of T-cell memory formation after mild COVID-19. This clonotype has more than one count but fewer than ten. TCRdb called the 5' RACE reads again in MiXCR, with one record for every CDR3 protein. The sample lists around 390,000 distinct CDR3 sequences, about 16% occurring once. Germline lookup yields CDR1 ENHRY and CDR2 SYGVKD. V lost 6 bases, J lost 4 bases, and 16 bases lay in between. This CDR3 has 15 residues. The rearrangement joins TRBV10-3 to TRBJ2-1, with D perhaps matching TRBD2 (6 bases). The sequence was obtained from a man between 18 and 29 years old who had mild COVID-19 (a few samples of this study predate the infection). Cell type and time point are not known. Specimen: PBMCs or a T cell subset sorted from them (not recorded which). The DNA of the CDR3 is TGTGCCATCAGGCCCTTTGGGGCGGGGTACAATGAGCAGTTCTTC. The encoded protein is CAIRPFGAGYNEQFF.